This TCR beta chain appears in the sequencing data of a study of T-cell memory formation after mild COVID-19. CDR3 length: 13 amino acids. V was clipped by 8 bases and J by 0 bases, with 8 bases between them. CDR1 and CDR2 from the germline V gene are SGHTA and FQGNSA. This clonotype was seen a handful of times. Antigen specificity is unknown. TCRdb recomputed calls from the 5' RACE reads with MiXCR, one row per CDR3 protein. This sample yields about 560,000 distinct CDR3 sequences, of which around a sixth are seen a single time; roughly 7.7% belongs to the top ten. Whole-study results and caveats: CD4/CD8 balance characterized clones contracting day 15 to 85, and CD4+ skew characterized later expanders.

The receptor's source is an adult woman who had mild COVID-19 (a few samples of this study predate the infection). Cell type and time point are not known. The sequenced sample was PBMCs or a T cell subset sorted from them (not recorded which). The chain links TRBV7-2 to TRBJ2-1; D is perhaps TRBD2 (6 bases). The CDR3 sequence is CASAGSSYNEQFF. The DNA for the CDR3 is TGTGCCAGCGCCGGGAGCTCCTACAATGAGCAGTTCTTC.